These 26 T cell receptor beta chains share one sample of origin, sequenced in a study of cytomegalovirus exposure and HLA in healthy donors. PCR primers comprised 60 Vbeta and 13 Jbeta primers. TCRdb keeps only in-frame clones here, not all; method: immunoSEQ multiplex PCR. The sample yields roughly 100,000 clones, more than 60% seen once. The sequencing sample was made of PBMCs. The origin of the receptors is a woman in her 40s in good health and CMV-seropositive.

This sequence joins TRBV9 and TRBJ2-2; no reliable D call. Deletions cut 0 bases from V and 6 bases from J, with 15 bases between. Germline values: CDR1 SGDLS, CDR2 YYNGEE. The CDR3 runs 16 residues. This CDR3 reads CASSVVARQGAGELFF. CDR3 in DNA: TGTGCCAGCAGCGTAGTGGCTAGGCAAGGAGCCGGGGAGCTGTTTTTT.

This clone was counted between two and nine times. This chain joins TRBV30 and TRBJ2-7, with D unclear. Germline CDR1 and CDR2: GTSNPN and SVGIG (reference sequence). The CDR3 has 11 residues. The CDR3 region has the DNA TGTACCGACTTTGCCACCTACGAGCAGTACTTC. This codes for CTDFATYEQYF.

This clone has more than one count but fewer than ten. The chain is built from TRBV11-2 and TRBJ1-2; the D gene is possibly TRBD1 (6 bases). V was shortened by 2 bases and J by 5 bases, with 18 bases between the two germline ends. This CDR3 has 16 residues. Germline CDR1 reads SGHAT; CDR2 reads FQNNGV. The CDR3 nucleotides read TGTGCCAGCAGCTTATACCGGGGGGGCTTCGGATATGGCTACACCTTC. It yields the protein CASSLYRGGFGYGYTF.

The chain joins TRBV2 to TRBJ2-7; D not resolved. Deletions cut 4 bases from V and 6 bases from J, with 13 bases between. The CDR3 consists of 13 residues. Germline CDR1 and CDR2: SNHLY and FYNNEI. The CDR3 protein is CASSVRVRSEQYF. The CDR3 DNA is TGTGCCAGCAGTGTAAGAGTACGAAGCGAGCAGTACTTC.

The J gene is TRBJ2-7, the V gene TRBV19; D perhaps matches TRBD1 (6 bases). V lost 1 base, J lost 4 bases, and 11 bases lay in between. The germline gives CDR1 LNHDA, CDR2 SQIVND (reference sequence). The CDR3 covers 14 residues. The CDR3 DNA is TGTGCCAGTAGTATAGGAGGGGGACCTTACGAGCAGTACTTC. Translation gives CASSIGGGPYEQYF.

The CDR3 DNA is TGTGCCAGCACCCGGGACACTAACTATGGCTACACCTTC. Translation: CASTRDTNYGYTF. V usage is TRBV6-1 and J usage is TRBJ1-2, with D perhaps TRBD1 (6 bases). The CDR3 totals 13 residues. Germline V CDR1 and CDR2: MNHNS, SASEGT. V dropped 7 bases and J dropped 0 bases, with 9 bases sitting between them.

This rearrangement joins TRBV7-2 to TRBJ1-2, with no clear D. The V and J ends lost 0 bases and 4 bases respectively, with 12 bases between them. The CDR3 covers 15 residues. The germline CDR1 and CDR2 sequences are SGHTA and FQGNSA. CDR3 sequence: CASSLAFRLGYGYTF. The CDR3 DNA is TGTGCCAGCAGCTTAGCTTTCAGGCTGGGCTATGGCTACACCTTC. Filled out from reference TRBV7-2 and TRBJ1-2, the complete variable domain reads GAGVSQSPSNKVTEKGKDVELRCDPISGHTALYWYRQSLGQGLEFLIYFQGNSAPDKSGLPSDRFSAERTGGSVSTLTIQRTQQEDSAVYLCASSLAFRLGYGYTFGSGTRLTVV.

The sample holds a few counts of this clone. The chain is built from TRBV5-1 and TRBJ2-3; no firm D call. In germline, CDR1 is SGHRS, CDR2 YFSETQ. The CDR3 totals 15 residues. Trimming removed 0 bases at V and 4 bases at J, with 12 bases between. The CDR3 is CASSLGLTGSDTQYF. CDR3 DNA: TGCGCCAGCAGCTTGGGCCTGACTGGTTCAGATACGCAGTATTTT.

J is TRBJ1-2 and V is TRBV29-1, with unresolved D. Germline V gene data show CDR1 as SQVTM and CDR2 as ANQGSEA. Trimming took 7 bases from V and 4 from J, leaving 10 bases between them. The CDR3 is made up of 11 amino acids. The CDR3 bases are TGCAGCGGTCAGGAGGCCTATGGCTACACCTTC. This encodes CSGQEAYGYTF. The complete variable domain, with remaining parts taken from reference TRBV29-1 and TRBJ1-2, reads SAVISQKPSRDICQRGTSLTIQCQVDSQVTMMFWYRQQPGQSLTLIATANQGSEATYESGFVIDKFPISRPNLTFSTLTVSNMSPEDSSIYLCSGQEAYGYTFGSGTRLTVV.

The V gene is TRBV7-9, the J gene TRBJ1-2; maybe TRBD1 (5 bases). The V end lost 3 bases, the J end lost 4 bases, and 12 bases lay between the germline ends. This CDR3 spans 14 amino acids. Germline V gene sequence: CDR1 SEHNR, CDR2 FQNEAQ (reference sequence). CDR3 coding DNA: TGTGCCAGCAGCTTTGGCGACAGAATCTATGGCTACACCTTC. It codes for CASSFGDRIYGYTF. The whole variable domain, remainder taken from reference TRBV7-9 and TRBJ1-2, is DTGVSQNPRHKITKRGQNVTFRCDPISEHNRLYWYRQTLGQGPEFLTYFQNEAQLEKSRLLSDRFSAERPKGSFSTLEIQRTEQGDSAMYLCASSFGDRIYGYTFGSGTRLTVV.

V usage is TRBV27 and J usage is TRBJ1-1, with 9 bases lining up with TRBD1. The germline V gene has CDR1 MNHEY and CDR2 SMNVEV (reference sequence). Trimming cost V 5 bases and J 0 bases; bases outside gene matches: 10. The CDR3 contains 17 residues. CDR3 nucleotide sequence: TGTGCCAGCAGTCTCCGGCCGGACAGGGGAATGAACACTGAAGCTTTCTTT. Translating gives CASSLRPDRGMNTEAFF.

The CDR3 here is CASSSQPGQGASEAFF. The CDR3 nucleotides read TGTGCCAGCAGCAGCCAGCCGGGACAGGGGGCGTCTGAAGCTTTCTTT. The rearrangement links TRBV5-4 to TRBJ1-1, with 12 bases matching TRBD1. Germline CDR1 SGHNT, CDR2 YYREEE (reference sequence). V shed 4 bases, J shed 6 bases, and the junction held 10 bases outside the gene matches. This CDR3 spans 16 amino acids.

Comment on this clone: Compared with germline, one end of the junction differs, possibly owing to a read error. This rearrangement joins TRBV7-9 to TRBJ2-1; TRBD1 matches 7 bases. Germline loops: CDR1 SEHNR, CDR2 FQNEAQ (reference sequence). The CDR3 runs to 17 residues. CDR3 DNA sequence: TGTTCCAGCAGCCCACACAGACCGGGACAGACTAACAATGAGCAGTTCTTC. Translated, it gives CSSSPHRPGQTNNEQFF.

This clone occurred once. This chain links TRBV15 with TRBJ2-7; the D gene is possibly TRBD1 (5 bases). The CDR3 loop spans 15 amino acids. V lost 2 bases to trimming and J lost 3 bases, with 14 bases between them. The germline CDR1 and CDR2 sequences are LNHNV and YYDKDF (reference sequence). The CDR3: CATSRRRGPLYEQYF. CDR3 nucleotides: TGTGCCACCAGCAGACGAAGGGGCCCTCTCTACGAGCAGTACTTC.

The rearrangement links TRBV2 to TRBJ2-1, with 7 bases aligning to TRBD2. The CDR3 spans 12 residues. Per germline, CDR1 SNHLY and CDR2 FYNNEI. J lost 9 bases, V lost 5 bases, and 4 bases had no gene match. This CDR3 reads CASSWTRSEQFF. The CDR3 DNA is TGTGCCAGCAGTTGGACTAGAAGTGAGCAGTTCTTC. Together with reference TRBV2 and TRBJ2-1, the CDR3 gives the full variable domain: EPEVTQTPSHQVTQMGQEVILRCVPISNHLYFYWYRQILGQKVEFLVSFYNNEISEKSEIFDDQFSVERPDGSNFTLKIRSTKLEDSAMYFCASSWTRSEQFFGPGTRLTVL.

This clone showed up just once. The V call is TRBV29-1, the J call TRBJ2-1; no definite D call. Germline V gene sequence: CDR1 SQVTM, CDR2 ANQGSEA. V was cut by 4 bases and J by 2 bases, with 3 bases left in between. This CDR3 has 11 residues. The CDR3 protein is CSVAAYNEQFF. CDR3 coding DNA: TGCAGCGTTGCGGCCTACAATGAGCAGTTCTTC.

The chain links TRBV27 to TRBJ1-1; D is uncertain. The CDR3 is 13 amino acids. From germline, CDR1 is MNHEY and CDR2 SMNVEV (reference sequence). Trimming removed 3 bases from V and 0 bases from J, with 5 bases in between. CDR3 DNA: TGTGCCAGCAGTTTGACATTGAACACTGAAGCTTTCTTT. Translating it yields CASSLTLNTEAFF.

This chain joins TRBV11-2 and TRBJ2-1, with TRBD2 matching 15 bases. The CDR3 is made up of 18 amino acids. Looked up from germline, CDR1 is SGHAT and CDR2 is FQNNGV. V lost 4 bases and J lost 9; bases outside the gene matches: 13. This chain's CDR3 is CASSSPRRTSGRGVEQFF. The CDR3 DNA follows: TGTGCCAGCAGCTCCCCACGCCGGACTAGCGGGAGGGGGGTTGAGCAGTTCTTC.

V and J are TRBV2 and TRBJ2-1, with D hard to call. Germline V CDR1 and CDR2: SNHLY, FYNNEI. The germline V and J ends were trimmed by 4 bases and 6 bases, with 10 bases remaining between them. The CDR3 sequence is 13 residues long. The CDR3 sequence: CASSAVASNEQFF. CDR3 bases: TGTGCCAGCAGTGCAGTAGCAAGCAATGAGCAGTTCTTC. Based on the CDR3 plus reference TRBV2 and TRBJ2-1, the full variable domain is EPEVTQTPSHQVTQMGQEVILRCVPISNHLYFYWYRQILGQKVEFLVSFYNNEISEKSEIFDDQFSVERPDGSNFTLKIRSTKLEDSAMYFCASSAVASNEQFFGPGTRLTVL.

V gene TRBV29-1 combines with J gene TRBJ1-4; D is possibly TRBD1 (6 bases). Germline V lookup: CDR1 SQVTM, CDR2 ANQGSEA. V gave up 8 bases and J gave up 2 bases, with 12 bases separating them. This CDR3 comprises 13 residues. The CDR3 nucleotides read TGCAGCTTCAGAAGGGGGACTAATGAAAAACTGTTTTTT. This codes for CSFRRGTNEKLFF.

This clone has just one count. The CDR3 coding sequence is TGCGCCAGCAGCCCGTTAGCGGTCACCGGGGAGCTGTTTTTT. Translating it yields CASSPLAVTGELFF. This chain links TRBV5-1 with TRBJ2-2; D possibly corresponds to TRBD2 (6 bases). The CDR3 is 14 residues long. Trimming pared 4 bases from V and 4 bases from J, leaving 11 bases between. Germline V gene data show CDR1 as SGHRS and CDR2 as YFSETQ.

The chain recombines TRBV19 with TRBJ2-7, with 8 bases that match TRBD2. Germline trimming cut 3 bases from V and 3 bases from J; bases unmatched to any gene: 7. This CDR3 is 15 amino acids long. CDR1 and CDR2 (germline): LNHDA, SQIVND (reference sequence). The CDR3 DNA is TGTGCCAGTAGTATTGCCAGCGGGAGAGTCTACGAGCAGTACTTC. Translation gives CASSIASGRVYEQYF.

The chain couples TRBV27 to TRBJ2-2; 9 positions match TRBD1. The CDR3 runs 14 residues. CDR1 and CDR2 from the germline V gene are MNHEY and SMNVEV (reference sequence). After removal of 5 bases from V and 6 bases from J, the junction contained 4 bases not matched to a gene. The CDR3 DNA reads as TGTGCCAGCAGTCCCAGGGACAGGGCCGGGGAGCTGTTTTTT. Translating gives CASSPRDRAGELFF.

This clone was found a few times. This chain joins TRBV9 and TRBJ2-2; 10 bases map to TRBD2. The V gene's germline CDR1 is SGDLS and CDR2 YYNGEE. The V segment lost 4 bases and the J segment 0 bases; nucleotides outside the gene matches: 18. This CDR3 comprises 21 residues. The CDR3 nucleotides are TGTGCCAGCAGCCCCCCGGATCGGGTAGCGGGGGGTAGAACGAACACCGGGGAGCTGTTTTTT. Amino acid sequence: CASSPPDRVAGGRTNTGELFF.

The gene calls are TRBV4-2 and TRBJ2-1; 10 bases line up with TRBD2. CDR3 size: 17 residues. With V trimmed by 0 bases and J by 8 bases, 10 bases remained unmatched. Germline values: CDR1 LGHNA, CDR2 YNFKEQ. CDR3 sequence reads: CASSQEVSGGLRYEQFF. The CDR3 bases are TGTGCCAGCAGCCAAGAGGTTAGCGGGGGGCTACGATATGAGCAGTTCTTC.

This chain connects TRBV2 to TRBJ2-3; TRBD1 matches 7 bases. Trimming took 4 bases from V and 3 from J; bases not matched to a gene: 7. The germline CDR1 and CDR2 sequences are SNHLY and FYNNEI. CDR3 length: 15 residues. CDR3 nucleotide sequence: TGTGCCAGCAGTGTGCACAGGGGATTTACAGATACGCAGTATTTT. As protein: CASSVHRGFTDTQYF.